This TCR beta chain was identified during a study of blood T cell repertoires in COVID-19. Study in general: From the United States, Italy and Spain came samples of acute and convalescent COVID-19. T cells, B-cell-depleted T cells, or PBMCs provided the cDNA or gDNA that served as material.

Per the original methods: It was from reference gene primer amplification that nucleated cell counts were estimated. Only in-frame clones appear in the TCRdb table, and some are missing; sequencing was by immunoSEQ multiplex PCR. That table gives V, J and clone size, and the DNA gave D and trimming. The table shows about 110,000 clones, with around 83% occurring only once. This CDR3 contains 17 residues. V gave up 0 bases and J gave up 5 bases; unmatched junction bases: 9. Germline CDR1 is MRHNA and CDR2 is SNTAGT. Specimen: peripheral blood. V and J are TRBV6-4 and TRBJ2-5; 10 bases are shared with TRBD2. The sequence came from a man aged 40-50 years with acute or convalescent COVID-19. CDR3 coding DNA: TGTGCCAGCAGTGACTCGCAAAAGCGGGGGGGCAGCGAGACCCAGTACTTC. This translates into CASSDSQKRGGSETQYF.